This TCR beta chain derives from a study of T cell responses to AZD1222 COVID-19 vaccine. Study-level findings and limits: Regions 160-218 and 743-854 held dominance among vaccine-associated CD4 TCRs, which spanned spike. Repertoire sampling occurred only after the peak T cell response. Spike-specific TCR breadth and depth went up after people got two AZD1222 doses.

CDR1 is MNHEY, CDR2 SVGEGT, per germline. This CDR3 has 15 residues. With 4 bases clipped from V and 4 bases from J, the junction kept 6 bases outside the gene matches. Measured with immunoSEQ multiplex PCR; TCRdb has only the in-frame clones, and not every one. Of roughly 150,000 clones in the sample, about 89% are singletons; the top ten hold about 3.8%. On this clone: Its antigen remains unknown.

Second doses that came at about 4 or about 12 weeks were put together. Here the sequenced sample was peripheral blood, taken 28 days after the second AZD1222 dose. This TCR derives from an adult who received the AZD1222 COVID-19 vaccine. The chain links TRBV6-2 or TRBV6-3 to TRBJ2-1; 8 bases are shared with TRBD1. CDR3: CASSFRGLLYNEQFF. The DNA of the CDR3 is TGTGCCAGCAGTTTCAGGGGGCTCCTTTACAATGAGCAGTTCTTC.